This TCR beta chain was obtained from a study of cytomegalovirus exposure and HLA in healthy donors. V lost 10 bases and J 9 bases, leaving 13 bases between the germline ends. Germline-derived CDR1 and CDR2 are WSHSY and SAAADI. The CDR3 covers 11 residues. Primers included in the PCR were 60 Vbeta and 13 Jbeta primers. Clones were sequenced by immunoSEQ multiplex PCR, and TCRdb holds only the in-frame ones, with some missing. Of about 120,000 clones listed, approximately 80% are singletons. The chain has TRBV10-2 and TRBJ2-1, with D possibly matching TRBD2 (5 bases). The TCR comes from a woman aged 35 to 49 in good health and CMV-seropositive. The sequenced sample consisted of PBMCs. CDR3 residues: CATAPGIEQFF. The CDR3, as DNA: TGCGCCACCGCCCCGGGGATTGAGCAGTTCTTC.